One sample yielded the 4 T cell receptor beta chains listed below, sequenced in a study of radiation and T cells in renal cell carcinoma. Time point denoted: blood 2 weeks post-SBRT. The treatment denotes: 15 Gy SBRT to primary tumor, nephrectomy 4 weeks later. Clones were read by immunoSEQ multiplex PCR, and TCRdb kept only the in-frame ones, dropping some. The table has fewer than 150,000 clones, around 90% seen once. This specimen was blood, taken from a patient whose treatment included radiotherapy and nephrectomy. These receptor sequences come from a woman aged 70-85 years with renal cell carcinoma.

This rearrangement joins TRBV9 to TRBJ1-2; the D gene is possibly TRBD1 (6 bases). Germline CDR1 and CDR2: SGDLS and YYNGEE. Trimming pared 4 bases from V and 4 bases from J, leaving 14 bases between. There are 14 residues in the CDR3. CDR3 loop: CASSPRQDLYGYTF. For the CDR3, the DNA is TGTGCCAGCAGCCCCCGACAGGACCTCTATGGCTACACCTTC. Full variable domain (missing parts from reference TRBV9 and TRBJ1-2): DSGVTQTPKHLITATGQRVTLRCSPRSGDLSVYWYQQSLDQGLQFLIQYYNGEERAKGNILERFSAQQFPDLHSELNLSSLELGDSALYFCASSPRQDLYGYTFGSGTRLTVV.

CDR3: CASSIRGSQVLYEQYF. The DNA of the CDR3 is TGTGCCAGTAGTATAAGGGGTTCGCAGGTCTTATACGAGCAGTACTTC. The chain has TRBV19 and TRBJ2-7, with D perhaps TRBD1 (5 bases). Germline V CDR1 and CDR2: LNHDA, SQIVND (reference sequence). The CDR3 spans 16 residues. V was trimmed by 2 bases and J by 4 bases, leaving 18 bases between them.

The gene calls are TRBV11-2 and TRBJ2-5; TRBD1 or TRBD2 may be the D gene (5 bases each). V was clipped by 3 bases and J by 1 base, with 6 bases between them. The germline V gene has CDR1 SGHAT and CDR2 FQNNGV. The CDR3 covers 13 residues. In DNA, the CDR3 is TGTGCCAGCAGCTTCGGGGCCCAAGAGACCCAGTACTTC. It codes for CASSFGAQETQYF. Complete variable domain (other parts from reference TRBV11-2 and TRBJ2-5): EAGVAQSPRYKIIEKRQSVAFWCNPISGHATLYWYQQILGQGPKLLIQFQNNGVVDDSQLPKDRFSAERLKGVDSTLKIQPAKLEDSAVYLCASSFGAQETQYFGPGTRLLVL.

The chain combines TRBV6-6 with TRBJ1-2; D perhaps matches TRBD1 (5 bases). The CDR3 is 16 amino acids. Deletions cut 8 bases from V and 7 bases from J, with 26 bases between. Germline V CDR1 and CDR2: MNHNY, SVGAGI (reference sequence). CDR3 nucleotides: TGTGCCAGCTCCGTTTCCGTGGGACTCCGTTGGGGTGGCTACACCTTC. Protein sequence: CASSVSVGLRWGGYTF.